Below, 4 T cell receptor beta chains from the same sample are listed, as sequenced in a study of cytomegalovirus exposure and HLA in healthy donors. Assay: immunoSEQ multiplex PCR; the TCRdb copy retains only in-frame clones and omits some. The table records 150,000 to 200,000 clones, 84% of them present only once. The sequenced sample consisted of PBMCs. These receptors originate from a young man in good health and CMV-seropositive.

The rearrangement joins TRBV29-1 to TRBJ2-3, with a possible D match to TRBD2 (6 bases). The length of the CDR3 is 14 residues. Germline V gives CDR1 SQVTM, CDR2 ANQGSEA. Trimming stripped 4 bases from V and 1 base from J, with 12 bases between. The CDR3 is CSVAPGLGTDTQYF. The CDR3 DNA follows: TGCAGCGTTGCACCGGGACTCGGCACAGATACGCAGTATTTT.

This clone was seen a handful of times. This chain joins TRBV2 and TRBJ1-5; the D gene is possibly TRBD1 (5 bases). The CDR3 totals 13 residues. Per germline, CDR1 SNHLY and CDR2 FYNNEI. V dropped 7 bases and J dropped 3 bases, with 10 bases sitting between them. CDR3 coding DNA: TGTGCCAGCACGACAGAAGCCAATCAGCCCCAGCATTTT. Its protein product is CASTTEANQPQHF.

This rearrangement joins TRBV18 to TRBJ1-1; maybe TRBD1 (6 bases). The CDR3 has 16 amino acids. Germline V gene data show CDR1 as KGHSH and CDR2 as LQKENI. V lost 2 bases and J lost 6, with 19 bases in between. CDR3 in DNA: TGTGCCAGCTCACCATCTGGGGGCGCCTATATGGCTGAAGCTTTCTTT. This encodes CASSPSGGAYMAEAFF.

This clone came up a few times. The rearrangement links TRBV7-3 to TRBJ2-7; a possible D gene is TRBD2 (6 bases). V lost 2 bases and J 3 bases, leaving 14 bases between the germline ends. The CDR3 totals 15 residues. The germline gives CDR1 SGHTA, CDR2 FQGTGA. The CDR3 region is CASSLGGGDNYEQYF. Here the CDR3 DNA reads TGTGCCAGCAGCTTAGGGGGAGGCGATAACTACGAGCAGTACTTC.